What follows are 23 T cell receptor beta chains derived from one specimen sequenced in a study of persistence of HIV-infected CD4 T cells. Cells were stimulated with CMV-infected fibroblast lysates at 10 ug/mL. CD40L/CD69 double-negative CD45RO-high memory CD4+ T cells were collected. Sequencing used immunoSEQ version 4 in survey mode. Data came from immunoSEQ multiplex PCR; TCRdb stores just in-frame clones and leaves some out. The sample records 25,000 to 30,000 clones, roughly 75% being singletons. These receptors' antigens are unknown. This material consisted of CD4+ T cells sorted from PBMCs after approximately 19-hour stimulation, taken from a patient who received antiretroviral therapy. Source of these receptors: an adult woman with HIV who was CMV-seropositive.

The chain joins TRBV6-5 to TRBJ1-5, with 7 nucleotides matching TRBD1. Germline CDR1 and CDR2: MNHEY and SVGAGI. The ends lost 6 bases at V and 5 bases at J; junction bases unmatched: 10. This CDR3 is 15 amino acids long. The CDR3 region has the DNA TGTGCCAGCAGCCTACACGAGGGGGCCTATCAGCCCCAGCATTTT. Amino acid sequence: CASSLHEGAYQPQHF.

The V and J genes are TRBV7-6 and TRBJ2-3; 14 nucleotides align to TRBD2. Germline lookup yields CDR1 SGHVS and CDR2 FNYEAQ. The CDR3 totals 19 residues. Germline trimming cut 5 bases from V and 6 bases from J; bases unmatched to any gene: 16. The CDR3 reads CASSGRTSGGPHSGDTQYF. The DNA for the CDR3 is TGTGCCAGCAGCGGCCGGACTAGCGGGGGGCCCCATTCCGGGGATACGCAGTATTTT. The whole variable domain, remainder taken from reference TRBV7-6 and TRBJ2-3, is GAGVSQSPRYKVTKRGQDVALRCDPISGHVSLYWYRQALGQGPEFLTYFNYEAQQDKSGLPNDRFSAERPEGSISTLTIQRTEQRDSAMYRCASSGRTSGGPHSGDTQYFGPGTRLTVL.

This clone occurred once. The CDR3 DNA sequence: TGTGCCAGCAGCTCCTATGGGCTAGCGGGACAAGAGACCCAGTACTTC. Translated, it gives CASSSYGLAGQETQYF. This chain links TRBV7-9 with TRBJ2-5; 9 nucleotides agree with TRBD2. The CDR3 extends over 16 amino acids. The V and J ends lost 4 bases and 2 bases, in that order; junction bases with no gene match: 8. Germline-derived CDR1 and CDR2 are SEHNR and FQNEAQ (reference sequence).

The CDR3 DNA reads as TGCGCCAGCAGCTTGGCTCCGGGACAGGCTTCTTCTAACTATGGCTACACCTTC. Translating it yields CASSLAPGQASSNYGYTF. The rearrangement uses TRBV5-1 and TRBJ1-2, with 8 bases matching TRBD1. Germline V gene sequence: CDR1 SGHRS, CDR2 YFSETQ. Germline trimming cut 0 bases from V and 0 bases from J; bases unmatched to any gene: 10. The CDR3 contains 18 residues.

This clone came up a few times. The chain combines TRBV5-1 with TRBJ2-7; 15 bases align to TRBD2. From germline, CDR1 is SGHRS and CDR2 YFSETQ. The CDR3 extends over 14 amino acids. The CDR3 DNA reads TGCGCTTCCGGACTAGCGGGGGGGTCCTACGAGCAGTACTTC. Its protein is CASGLAGGSYEQYF.

The chain recombines TRBV18 with TRBJ2-7, with TRBD1 matching over 7 bases. After removal of 6 bases from V and 2 bases from J, the junction contained 7 bases not matched to a gene. This CDR3 is 14 amino acids long. Germline V gives CDR1 KGHSH, CDR2 LQKENI. CDR3 DNA: TGTGCCAGCTCGCACCGGGACAGAACCTACGAGCAGTACTTC. It codes for CASSHRDRTYEQYF.

This rearrangement joins TRBV2 to TRBJ1-2; possible D gene TRBD1, 5 bases. The CDR3 is 15 residues long. The V gene's germline CDR1 is SNHLY and CDR2 FYNNEI. V lost 5 bases and J 2 bases, leaving 15 bases between the germline ends. Written as DNA, the CDR3 is TGTGCCAGCAGTCCTACGCCGACAGCCAACTATGGCTACACCTTC. Protein product: CASSPTPTANYGYTF.

The chain couples TRBV28 to TRBJ2-5, with a weak D call TRBD1 (5 bases). The CDR3 consists of 17 residues. Trimming left V 1 base short and J 1 base short, with 16 bases between. Germline V CDR1 and CDR2: MDHEN, SYDVKM. Written as DNA, the CDR3 is TGTGCCAGCAGTTTATTAGCTGGACAAAACCTCCAAGAGACCCAGTACTTC. This translates into CASSLLAGQNLQETQYF.

This chain joins TRBV11-2 and TRBJ1-1; D gene uncertain. The germline V gene encodes CDR1 SGHAT and CDR2 FQNNGV. V lost 0 bases and J 0 bases, leaving 8 bases between the germline ends. This CDR3 is 15 amino acids long. Written as DNA, the CDR3 is TGTGCCAGCAGCTTAGACGGCCAGTTGAACACTGAAGCTTTCTTT. Translation: CASSLDGQLNTEAFF.

V usage is TRBV4-1 and J usage is TRBJ1-5, with TRBD1 identical over 8 bases. Germline V CDR1 and CDR2: MGHRA, YSYEKL. V was pared by 3 bases and J by 4 bases, with 11 bases of the junction left unmatched. The CDR3 is 17 amino acids. Written as DNA, the CDR3 is TGCGCCAGCAGCCAGTCATTCGAAGGACAGGGTAATCAGCCCCAGCATTTT. It is translated as CASSQSFEGQGNQPQHF.

This chain joins TRBV19 and TRBJ2-5, with D maybe TRBD1 (6 bases). V lost 5 bases and J 5 bases, leaving 12 bases between the germline ends. This CDR3 contains 13 residues. Germline CDR1 and CDR2: LNHDA and SQIVND (reference sequence). CDR3 sequence (DNA): TGTGCCAGTAGTCCGGGACACGGGGAGACCCAGTACTTC. Its protein is CASSPGHGETQYF.

The rearrangement joins TRBV2 to TRBJ1-1; weak D call: TRBD1 (6 bases). The CDR3 totals 12 residues. Trimming shortened V by 11 bases and J by 0 bases, and 10 bases separated the two germline ends. Per germline, CDR1 SNHLY and CDR2 FYNNEI. CDR3 sequence reads: CAAQGMNTEAFF. CDR3 coding DNA: TGTGCCGCCCAGGGGATGAACACTGAAGCTTTCTTT.

This rearrangement joins TRBV15 to TRBJ2-7; perhaps TRBD2 as D (5 bases). The V end was cut by 0 bases, the J end by 4 bases, with 10 bases between. This CDR3 spans 14 amino acids. Germline V gives CDR1 LNHNV, CDR2 YYDKDF (reference sequence). This CDR3 reads CATSRDLEGYEQYF. Here the CDR3 DNA reads TGTGCCACCAGCAGAGATCTCGAGGGATACGAGCAGTACTTC.

This clone has more than one count but fewer than ten. V and J are TRBV9 and TRBJ1-4; 8 bases fit TRBD1. The CDR3 has 15 amino acids. Germline CDR1 and CDR2: SGDLS and YYNGEE. The J segment lost 6 bases and the V segment lost 4 bases, leaving 8 bases of the junction unmatched. Here the CDR3 DNA reads TGTGCCAGCAGCAAGACCCCGGGACAGGATGAAAAACTGTTTTTT. This gives the protein CASSKTPGQDEKLFF.

This clone was seen a handful of times. The rearrangement joins TRBV28 to TRBJ1-6; D not resolved. The CDR3 covers 15 residues. The germline V gene has CDR1 MDHEN and CDR2 SYDVKM. V lost 5 bases and J 5 bases, leaving 13 bases between the germline ends. CDR3 region: CASSLPRAHNSPLHF. The CDR3 nucleotides read TGTGCCAGCAGTCTCCCACGGGCGCATAATTCACCCCTCCACTTT.

The chain uses TRBV7-3 and TRBJ1-1, with 7 bases fitting TRBD1. Germline V CDR1 and CDR2: SGHTA, FQGTGA. V was pared by 5 bases and J by 2 bases, with 11 bases of the junction left unmatched. This CDR3 contains 16 residues. The CDR3 sequence is CASSPQPGTANTEAFF. The CDR3 nucleotides are TGTGCCAGCAGCCCTCAACCCGGGACAGCCAACACTGAAGCTTTCTTT.

The V gene is TRBV5-4, the J gene TRBJ1-2; no definite D call. The length of the CDR3 is 14 residues. Germline V gene data show CDR1 as SGHNT and CDR2 as YYREEE (reference sequence). Trimming removed 0 bases at V and 1 base at J, with 7 bases between. The DNA of the CDR3 is TGTGCCAGCAGCTTGGACAGAGATAACTATGGCTACACCTTC. It is translated as CASSLDRDNYGYTF.

In DNA, the CDR3 is TGCGCCAGCAGCTTGGAAACGGTCTACAATGAGCAGTTCTTC. The encoded protein is CASSLETVYNEQFF. The chain joins TRBV5-1 to TRBJ2-1; D unresolved. The CDR3 spans 14 residues. V dropped 0 bases and J dropped 3 bases, with 7 bases sitting between them. Germline V CDR1 and CDR2: SGHRS, YFSETQ.

There are a few counts of this clone. The rearrangement joins TRBV5-1 to TRBJ2-3; 11 bases fit TRBD2. The V gene's germline CDR1 is SGHRS and CDR2 YFSETQ. V shed 4 bases, J shed 6 bases, and the junction held 4 bases outside the gene matches. The CDR3 loop spans 14 amino acids. CDR3 nucleotide sequence: TGCGCCAGCAGCACTAGCGGGGGTCAGGATACGCAGTATTTT. It codes for CASSTSGGQDTQYF.

This chain uses TRBV18 with TRBJ1-1; D is perhaps TRBD1 (5 bases). CDR1 KGHSH and CDR2 LQKENI come from the germline V gene. CDR3 size: 17 residues. Trimming removed 3 bases from V and 0 bases from J, with 17 bases in between. CDR3 in amino acids: CASSPLSTDLMNTEAFF. The CDR3 DNA follows: TGTGCCAGCTCACCGCTTTCGACAGATCTAATGAACACTGAAGCTTTCTTT.

The CDR3 DNA sequence: TGTGCCAGCTCACTGGACCGGGAGACCCAGTACTTC. Translated: CASSLDRETQYF. The V call is TRBV18, the J call TRBJ2-5; D is unclear. This CDR3 contains 12 residues. Germline V gives CDR1 KGHSH, CDR2 LQKENI. V was clipped by 4 bases and J by 5 bases, with 8 bases between them.

The chain recombines TRBV5-1 with TRBJ2-3; TRBD2 matches at 9 bases. Germline V lookup: CDR1 SGHRS, CDR2 YFSETQ. The ends lost 4 bases at V and 4 bases at J; junction bases unmatched: 10. This CDR3 is 16 amino acids long. The CDR3 sequence is CASSRLGGGDPDTQYF. In DNA, the CDR3 is TGCGCCAGCAGCCGTCTTGGCGGGGGGGACCCAGATACGCAGTATTTT.

This chain links TRBV9 with TRBJ2-5, with D possibly TRBD2 on 5 matching bases. V was pared by 0 bases and J by 5 bases, with 17 bases between. Germline V gives CDR1 SGDLS, CDR2 YYNGEE. The CDR3 consists of 16 residues. The CDR3 nucleotides are TGTGCCAGCAGCGTAGGGGTTAGCGCCAACTCGGAGACCCAGTACTTC. Translation: CASSVGVSANSETQYF. Looking up the rest from reference TRBV9 and TRBJ2-5 gives the full variable domain: DSGVTQTPKHLITATGQRVTLRCSPRSGDLSVYWYQQSLDQGLQFLIQYYNGEERAKGNILERFSAQQFPDLHSELNLSSLELGDSALYFCASSVGVSANSETQYFGPGTRLLVL.